The 28 T cell receptor beta chains below were found in one sample sequenced in a study of blood T cell repertoires in COVID-19. The protocol was immunoSEQ multiplex PCR, while the TCRdb copy is restricted to in-frame clones and leaves out a portion. Here the sample spans approximately 98,000 clones, about 85% being singletons. Sequencing was carried out using peripheral blood. All receptors derive from a woman aged 65 to 85 with acute or convalescent COVID-19.

This clone came up once. The CDR3 DNA follows: TGTGCCAGCAGCCAAGATCCTCTACGCGGGGGAGCGAACACCGGGGAGCTGTTTTTT. It codes for CASSQDPLRGGANTGELFF. V usage is TRBV4-2 and J usage is TRBJ2-2; 7 bases map to TRBD2. Per germline, CDR1 LGHNA and CDR2 YNFKEQ. V gave up 0 bases and J gave up 0 bases; unmatched junction bases: 10. This CDR3 region has 19 residues.

CDR3 nucleotides: TGTGCCAGCAGCCAAGATCCTCCGGGGTTTCCTGAAGCTTTCTTT. It is translated as CASSQDPPGFPEAFF. This chain links TRBV3-1 (or the pseudogene TRBV3-2) with TRBJ1-1; D call uncertain. The CDR3 has 15 amino acids. Per germline, CDR1 LGHDT and CDR2 YNNKEL (reference sequence). V lost 0 bases to trimming and J lost 6 bases, with 14 bases between them.

V is TRBV9 and J is TRBJ1-5, with no clear D. V was clipped by 4 bases and J by 6 bases, with 17 bases between them. The CDR3 runs to 15 residues. CDR1 is SGDLS, CDR2 YYNGEE, per germline. This CDR3 reads CASSPSGLLGQPQHF. The CDR3 nucleotides are TGTGCCAGCAGCCCAAGCGGGTTGCTTGGTCAGCCCCAGCATTTT.

This sequence joins TRBV9 and TRBJ1-1; D call uncertain. With 6 bases removed from V and 9 bases from J, the gap between germline ends came to 21 bases. Germline V CDR1 and CDR2: SGDLS, YYNGEE. CDR3 length equals 14 residues. The CDR3 DNA reads TGTGCCAGCACCAACAGAGAGGAGGCCGTCCAAGCTTTCTTT. Its protein product is CASTNREEAVQAFF.

The chain carries TRBV19 and TRBJ1-5, with 11 positions matching TRBD1. The V and J ends lost 6 bases and 5 bases, in that order; junction bases with no gene match: 12. CDR1 and CDR2 from the germline V gene are LNHDA and SQIVND (reference sequence). The CDR3 covers 17 residues. CDR3 nucleotide sequence: TGTGCCAGTAGGAACTACCGGGACAGGGGGTTTTATCAGCCCCAGCATTTT. It is translated as CASRNYRDRGFYQPQHF.

This clone was seen just once. The gene calls are TRBV18 and TRBJ2-3, with 13 bases lining up with TRBD2. Germline CDR1 KGHSH, CDR2 LQKENI. Trimming cost V 4 bases and J 0 bases; bases outside gene matches: 7. This CDR3 has 18 amino acids. CDR3 protein: CASSRSTSGGSSTDTQYF. The CDR3 DNA reads TGTGCCAGCTCACGCTCGACTAGCGGGGGGTCTAGCACAGATACGCAGTATTTT.

The chain has TRBV5-6 and TRBJ1-5; 10 positions agree with TRBD1. This CDR3 spans 15 amino acids. Germline CDR1 reads SGHDT; CDR2 reads YYEEEE. Losses at the gene ends were 1 base for V and 6 bases for J; bases not matched to a gene: 4. CDR3 sequence: CASSLYDRGPQPQHF. Written as DNA, the CDR3 is TGTGCCAGCAGCTTGTACGACAGGGGGCCTCAGCCCCAGCATTTT.

The V gene is TRBV25-1, the J gene TRBJ2-2; 8 bases are shared with TRBD1. After removal of 6 bases from V and 4 bases from J, the junction contained 4 bases not matched to a gene. The CDR3 has 14 residues. CDR1 and CDR2 (germline): MGHDK, SYGVNS. CDR3 protein: CASRQGVGTGELFF. The CDR3 nucleotides read TGTGCCAGCAGACAGGGGGTGGGCACCGGGGAGCTGTTTTTT.

The gene calls are TRBV11-3 and TRBJ2-2, with D perhaps matching TRBD1 (6 bases). The CDR3 runs to 13 residues. From germline, CDR1 is SGHNT and CDR2 YENEEA. V lost 5 bases and J 8 bases, leaving 12 bases between the germline ends. CDR3 in amino acids: CASSTRRGGELFF. The DNA for the CDR3 is TGTGCCAGCAGCACCCGCAGGGGTGGGGAGCTGTTTTTT.

The chain is built from TRBV27 and TRBJ2-3, with 9 bases that match TRBD2. With 3 bases clipped from V and 2 bases from J, the junction kept 18 bases outside the gene matches. CDR1 is MNHEY, CDR2 SMNVEV, per germline (reference sequence). CDR3 length: 20 amino acids. The CDR3: CASSFKSTSGSSRDTDTQYF. CDR3 bases: TGTGCCAGCAGTTTTAAGTCGACTAGCGGTAGTTCGAGGGACACAGATACGCAGTATTTT.

V is TRBV15 and J is TRBJ2-7, with 7 bases that match TRBD2. Trimming at V came to 8 bases and at J to 3 bases, leaving 4 bases not matched to a gene. CDR1 is LNHNV and CDR2 is YYDKDF in the germline V gene (reference sequence). The CDR3 runs to 12 residues. Here the CDR3 reads CATRASGYEQYF. CDR3 DNA sequence: TGTGCCACCCGAGCTAGCGGCTACGAGCAGTACTTC. Based on the CDR3 plus reference TRBV15 and TRBJ2-7, the full variable domain is DAMVIQNPRYQVTQFGKPVTLSCSQTLNHNVMYWYQQKSSQAPKLLFHYYDKDFNNEADTPDNFQSRRPNTSFCFLDIRSPGLGDTAMYLCATRASGYEQYFGPGTRLTVT.

The chain couples TRBV6-5 to TRBJ1-5, with 11 bases identical to TRBD1. The germline V gene has CDR1 MNHEY and CDR2 SVGAGI. V lost 8 bases to trimming and J lost 2 bases; unmatched junction nucleotides: 2. There are 14 residues in the CDR3. CDR3 loop: CASRTGGGNQPQHF. The CDR3 bases are TGTGCCAGCCGGACAGGGGGCGGCAATCAGCCCCAGCATTTT.

The CDR3: CASSLGGGSTSSYNEQFF. The CDR3 DNA sequence: TGCGCCAGCAGCTTGGGAGGCGGTAGCACCTCCTCCTACAATGAGCAGTTCTTC. The V and J genes are TRBV5-1 and TRBJ2-1; D gene unclear. The length of the CDR3 is 18 residues. Germline V gene data show CDR1 as SGHRS and CDR2 as YFSETQ. The V end was cut by 0 bases, the J end by 0 bases, with 16 bases between. Based on the CDR3 plus reference TRBV5-1 and TRBJ2-1, the full variable domain is KAGVTQTPRYLIKTRGQQVTLSCSPISGHRSVSWYQQTPGQGLQFLFEYFSETQRNKGNFPGRFSGRQFSNSRSEMNVSTLELGDSALYLCASSLGGGSTSSYNEQFFGPGTRLTVL.

The V and J genes are TRBV6-5 and TRBJ2-5; D is perhaps TRBD2 (7 bases). Trimming cost V 6 bases and J 7 bases, with 15 bases left between them. CDR3 length: 13 amino acids. Germline V lookup: CDR1 MNHEY, CDR2 SVGAGI. The CDR3 loop is CASSLTRGGTQYF. Here the CDR3 DNA reads TGTGCCAGCAGCCTGACTAGGGGGGGGACCCAGTACTTC.

The chain carries TRBV5-1 and TRBJ2-3; D call uncertain. The ends were cut back, 0 bases at V and 2 bases at J, with 7 bases in the middle. The CDR3 runs to 14 residues. Germline CDR1 is SGHRS and CDR2 is YFSETQ. The CDR3 nucleotides read TGCGCCAGCAGCTTGGGCCAAGCCACAGATACGCAGTATTTT. Translated: CASSLGQATDTQYF.

This sequence joins TRBV9 and TRBJ2-3; the match to TRBD2 covers 14 bases. Germline-derived CDR1 and CDR2 are SGDLS and YYNGEE. This CDR3 has 16 residues. J gave up 7 bases and V 2 bases, and 6 bases lay outside the gene matches. The CDR3 DNA sequence: TGTGCCAGCAGCGTGAGGACTAGCGGGGGGCCAAATACGCAGTATTTT. This codes for CASSVRTSGGPNTQYF.

V is TRBV10-3 and J is TRBJ1-2; 10 bases map to TRBD1. Per germline, CDR1 ENHRY and CDR2 SYGVKD. The CDR3 covers 15 residues. Trimming cost V 7 bases and J 4 bases; bases outside gene matches: 9. CDR3 in amino acids: CAITQDRGFSYGYTF. The CDR3 DNA sequence: TGTGCCATCACCCAGGACAGGGGGTTCTCCTATGGCTACACCTTC.

The chain employs TRBV7-2 and TRBJ1-4, with a weak D call TRBD1 (5 bases). V lost 3 bases and J 0 bases, leaving 8 bases between the germline ends. The germline gives CDR1 SGHTA, CDR2 FQGNSA. The CDR3 has 15 amino acids. The CDR3 loop reads CASSFQGATNEKLFF. CDR3 nucleotides: TGTGCCAGCAGCTTCCAAGGGGCAACTAATGAAAAACTGTTTTTT.

The chain employs TRBV4-3 and TRBJ2-3, with 9 bases matching TRBD2. CDR1 LGHNA and CDR2 YSLEER come from the germline V gene. With V trimmed by 1 base and J by 2 bases, 19 bases remained unmatched. The CDR3 totals 21 residues. The CDR3 is CASSQGFVVAGADWITDTQYF. The CDR3 nucleotides are TGCGCCAGCAGCCAAGGGTTTGTCGTAGCGGGGGCCGACTGGATCACAGATACGCAGTATTTT.

This clone was detected only a few times. This chain links TRBV6-5 with TRBJ2-2; D ambiguous. Per germline, CDR1 MNHEY and CDR2 SVGAGI. The CDR3 totals 14 residues. The V end lost 2 bases, the J end lost 6 bases, and 10 bases lay between the germline ends. CDR3 nucleotides: TGTGCCAGCAGTTACCGCACGGGTGCCGGGGAGCTGTTTTTT. It codes for CASSYRTGAGELFF.

This clone was seen a handful of times. The chain has TRBV5-1 and TRBJ1-4; D might be TRBD1 (5 bases). Trimming cost V 4 bases and J 5 bases, with 12 bases left between them. The CDR3 is 14 amino acids. Germline V lookup: CDR1 SGHRS, CDR2 YFSETQ. In DNA, the CDR3 is TGCGCCAGCAGCCCGGGGGTCGAAAATGAAAAACTGTTTTTT. Its protein is CASSPGVENEKLFF. Full variable domain (outside the CDR3, taken from reference TRBV5-1 and TRBJ1-4): KAGVTQTPRYLIKTRGQQVTLSCSPISGHRSVSWYQQTPGQGLQFLFEYFSETQRNKGNFPGRFSGRQFSNSRSEMNVSTLELGDSALYLCASSPGVENEKLFFGSGTQLSVL.

The V call is TRBV7-3, the J call TRBJ2-3; TRBD2 might be the D (5 bases). The CDR3 length is 14 residues. Germline loops: CDR1 SGHTA, CDR2 FQGTGA. V shed 5 bases and J shed 4 bases, with 13 bases lying between them. CDR3 nucleotides: TGTGCCAGCAGCCAATCTCTAGCTGCAGATACGCAGTATTTT. As protein: CASSQSLAADTQYF.

This clone was found a few times. The CDR3 region is CASSQGQLGPQLDPAAWSIQYF. CDR3 bases: TGCGCCAGCAGCCAGGGACAGCTTGGCCCGCAACTTGACCCGGCAGCTTGGTCAATTCAGTACTTC. This chain uses TRBV4-1 with TRBJ2-4, with 7 positions matching TRBD1. This CDR3 comprises 22 residues. J was trimmed by 10 bases and V by 3 bases; bases with no gene match: 33. CDR1 MGHRA and CDR2 YSYEKL come from the germline V gene.

This clone was counted only a few times. The chain recombines TRBV6-5 with TRBJ1-5; TRBD1 matches at 7 bases. CDR1 is MNHEY, CDR2 SVGAGI, per germline. CDR3 size: 15 residues. Unmatched junction bases numbered 8, after V lost 5 bases and J lost 4 bases. As DNA, the CDR3 is TGTGCCAGCAGTCCTACAGGGGTATGGAATCAGCCCCAGCATTTT. It codes for CASSPTGVWNQPQHF.

The chain has TRBV7-9 and TRBJ2-3; 11 bases are shared with TRBD2. Unmatched junction bases numbered 13, after V lost 1 base and J lost 7 bases. The CDR3 extends over 18 amino acids. CDR1 and CDR2 (germline): SEHNR, FQNEAQ (reference sequence). CDR3 in amino acids: CASSLVASGRPGSYTQYF. Here the CDR3 DNA reads TGTGCCAGCAGCTTAGTGGCTAGCGGGAGGCCCGGCTCCTATACGCAGTATTTT.

This chain connects TRBV9 to TRBJ2-3; the match to TRBD2 covers 10 bases. Germline CDR1 reads SGDLS; CDR2 reads YYNGEE. With 3 bases clipped from V and 4 bases from J, the junction kept 5 bases outside the gene matches. This CDR3 is 15 amino acids long. CDR3 sequence reads: CASSGTGTSADTQYF. CDR3 nucleotide sequence: TGTGCCAGCAGCGGGACCGGGACTAGCGCAGATACGCAGTATTTT. The full variable domain, with the rest looked up from reference TRBV9 and TRBJ2-3, is DSGVTQTPKHLITATGQRVTLRCSPRSGDLSVYWYQQSLDQGLQFLIQYYNGEERAKGNILERFSAQQFPDLHSELNLSSLELGDSALYFCASSGTGTSADTQYFGPGTRLTVL.

The genes are TRBV19 and TRBJ2-1; 13 nucleotides line up with TRBD2. Looked up from germline, CDR1 is LNHDA and CDR2 is SQIVND (reference sequence). V lost 5 bases and J lost 0; bases outside the gene matches: 10. CDR3 length: 19 residues. In DNA form, the CDR3 reads TGTGCCAGTAGTGTACTAGCGGGAGGGCCTGGGGGCTCCTACAATGAGCAGTTCTTC. It encodes CASSVLAGGPGGSYNEQFF. The entire variable domain, with the rest obtained from reference TRBV19 and TRBJ2-1, is as follows: DGGITQSPKYLFRKEGQNVTLSCEQNLNHDAMYWYRQDPGQGLRLIYYSQIVNDFQKGDIAEGYSVSREKKESFPLTVTSAQKNPTAFYLCASSVLAGGPGGSYNEQFFGPGTRLTVL.

The chain has TRBV15 and TRBJ1-3; D might be TRBD1 (6 bases). The CDR3 is made up of 14 amino acids. V lost 6 bases and J 2 bases, leaving 11 bases between the germline ends. Germline CDR1 is LNHNV and CDR2 is YYDKDF (reference sequence). CDR3 sequence (DNA): TGTGCCACCAGAGGGGGTAATGCTGGAAACACCATATATTTT. Its protein product is CATRGGNAGNTIYF.